This TCR beta chain originates from a study of cytotoxic CD8 clonotypes in ibrutinib-treated CLL. Produced via immunoSEQ multiplex PCR; TCRdb's table is partial and in-frame only. This repertoire shows approximately 130,000 clones, approximately 81% found once; its top ten account for about 3.3%. The germline gives CDR1 PRHDT, CDR2 FYEKMQ (reference sequence). This CDR3 is built from 15 residues. With V trimmed by 5 bases and J by 8 bases, 11 bases remained unmatched. The gene calls are TRBV13 and TRBJ2-1, with 8 bases identical to TRBD2. The clonotype comes from a human donor with chronic lymphocytic leukemia. Sequences were derived from PBMCs, sampled after 24 months of ibrutinib treatment. The CDR3 reads CASSGIKTSVDEQFF. CDR3 coding DNA: TGTGCCAGCAGCGGTATAAAGACTAGCGTCGATGAGCAGTTCTTC.